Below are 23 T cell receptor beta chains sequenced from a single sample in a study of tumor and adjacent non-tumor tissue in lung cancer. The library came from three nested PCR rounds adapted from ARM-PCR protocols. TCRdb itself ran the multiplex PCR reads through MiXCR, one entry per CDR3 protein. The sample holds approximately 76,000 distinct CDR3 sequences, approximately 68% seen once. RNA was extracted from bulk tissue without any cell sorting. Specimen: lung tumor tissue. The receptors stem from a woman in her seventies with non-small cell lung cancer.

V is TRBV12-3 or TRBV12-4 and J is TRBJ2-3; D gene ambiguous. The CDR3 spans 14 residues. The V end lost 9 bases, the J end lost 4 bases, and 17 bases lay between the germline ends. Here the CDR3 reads CASSMWNISDTQYF. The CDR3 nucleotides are TGTGCCAGTAGCATGTGGAATATTTCAGATACGCAGTATTTT.

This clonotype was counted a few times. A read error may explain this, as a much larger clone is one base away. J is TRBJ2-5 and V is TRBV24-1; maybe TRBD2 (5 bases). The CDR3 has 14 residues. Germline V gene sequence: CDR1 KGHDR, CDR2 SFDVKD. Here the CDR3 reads CVTRGSGTGETQYF. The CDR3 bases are TGTGTCACCAGAGGGTCAGGCACTGGCGAGACCCAGTACTTC.

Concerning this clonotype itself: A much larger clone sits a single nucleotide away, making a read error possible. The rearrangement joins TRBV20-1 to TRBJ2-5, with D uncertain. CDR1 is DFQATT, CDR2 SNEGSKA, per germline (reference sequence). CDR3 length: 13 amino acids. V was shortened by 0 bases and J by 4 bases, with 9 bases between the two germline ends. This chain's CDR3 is CSARELDVETQYF. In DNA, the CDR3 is TGCAGTGCTAGAGAGCTGGATGTAGAGACCCAGTACTTC.

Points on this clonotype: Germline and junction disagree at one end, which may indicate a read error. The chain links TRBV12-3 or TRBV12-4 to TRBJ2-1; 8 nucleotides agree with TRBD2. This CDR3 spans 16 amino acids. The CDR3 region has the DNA TGTGCCGGCAGTGGGCTAGCGGGCACTTCCTACAATGAGCAATTCTTC. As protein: CAGSGLAGTSYNEQFF.

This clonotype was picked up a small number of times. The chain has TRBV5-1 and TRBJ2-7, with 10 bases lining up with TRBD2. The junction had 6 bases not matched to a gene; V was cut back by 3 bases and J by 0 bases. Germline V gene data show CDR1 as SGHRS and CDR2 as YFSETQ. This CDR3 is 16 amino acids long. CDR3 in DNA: TGCGCCAGCAGCTGGACTCTAGCGGGAGACTCCTACGAGCAGTACTTC. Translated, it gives CASSWTLAGDSYEQYF.

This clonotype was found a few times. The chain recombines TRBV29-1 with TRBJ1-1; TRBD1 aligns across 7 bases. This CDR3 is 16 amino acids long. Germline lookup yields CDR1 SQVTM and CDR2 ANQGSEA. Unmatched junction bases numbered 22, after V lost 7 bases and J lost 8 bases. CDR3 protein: CSGSDRERGYGTEAFF. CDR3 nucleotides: TGCAGCGGGTCCGACAGGGAGAGGGGTTATGGGACCGAAGCTTTCTTT.

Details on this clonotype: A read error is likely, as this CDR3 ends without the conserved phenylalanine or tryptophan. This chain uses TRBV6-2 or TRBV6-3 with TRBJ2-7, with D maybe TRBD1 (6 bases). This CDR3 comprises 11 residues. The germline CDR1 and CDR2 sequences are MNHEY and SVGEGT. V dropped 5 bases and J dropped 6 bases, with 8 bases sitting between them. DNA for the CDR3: TGTGCCAGCAGTACAGGGTCCGAGCAGTACTAC. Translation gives CASSTGSEQYY.

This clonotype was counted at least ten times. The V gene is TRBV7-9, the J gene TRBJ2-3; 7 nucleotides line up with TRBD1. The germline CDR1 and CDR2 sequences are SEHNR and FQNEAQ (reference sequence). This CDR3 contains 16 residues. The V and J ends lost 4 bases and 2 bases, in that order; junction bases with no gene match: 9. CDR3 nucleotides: TGTGCCAGCAGCTCCCTGAGGGGACAGTCCACAGATACGCAGTATTTT. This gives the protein CASSSLRGQSTDTQYF.

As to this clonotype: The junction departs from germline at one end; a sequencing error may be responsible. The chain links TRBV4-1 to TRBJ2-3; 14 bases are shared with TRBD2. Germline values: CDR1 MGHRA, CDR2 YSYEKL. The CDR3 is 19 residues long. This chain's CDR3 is CVSSHPGLAGEPNTDTQYF. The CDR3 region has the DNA TGCGTCAGCAGCCATCCGGGACTAGCGGGAGAGCCAAACACAGATACGCAGTATTTT.

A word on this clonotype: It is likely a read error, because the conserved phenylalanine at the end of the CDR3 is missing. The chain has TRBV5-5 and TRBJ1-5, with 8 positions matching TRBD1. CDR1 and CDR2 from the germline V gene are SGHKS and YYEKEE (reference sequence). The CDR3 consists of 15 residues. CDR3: CASSVGQGRGQPQHS. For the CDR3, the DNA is TGTGCTAGCAGCGTCGGACAGGGAAGAGGTCAGCCCCAGCATTCT.

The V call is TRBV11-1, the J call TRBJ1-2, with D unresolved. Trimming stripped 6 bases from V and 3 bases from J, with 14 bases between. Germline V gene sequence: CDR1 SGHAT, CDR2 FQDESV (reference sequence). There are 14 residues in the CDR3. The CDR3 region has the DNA TGTGCCAGCAGTCGTTCGGGTGTTGACTATGGCTACACCTTC. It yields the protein CASSRSGVDYGYTF.

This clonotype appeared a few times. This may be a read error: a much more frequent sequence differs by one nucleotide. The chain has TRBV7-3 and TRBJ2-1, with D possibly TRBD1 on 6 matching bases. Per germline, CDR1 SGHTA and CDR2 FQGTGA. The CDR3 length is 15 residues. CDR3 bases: TGTGCCAGCAGCTTATCAGGACAGACCTACAAAGAGCAGTTCTTC. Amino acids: CASSLSGQTYKEQFF.

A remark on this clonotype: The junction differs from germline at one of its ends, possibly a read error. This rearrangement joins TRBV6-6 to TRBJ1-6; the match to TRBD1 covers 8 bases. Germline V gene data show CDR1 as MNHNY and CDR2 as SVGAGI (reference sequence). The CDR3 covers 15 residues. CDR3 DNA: TGTGTCAGCAGTTACGGACAGGGCTCTCGGTCACGCCTCCACTTT. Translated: CVSSYGQGSRSRLHF.

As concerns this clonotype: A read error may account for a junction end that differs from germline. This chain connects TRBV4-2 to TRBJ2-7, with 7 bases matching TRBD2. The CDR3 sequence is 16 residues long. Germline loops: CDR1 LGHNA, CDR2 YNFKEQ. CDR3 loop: CASTQDSSGRAYKQYF. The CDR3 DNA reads TGTGCCAGCACCCAAGACTCTAGTGGGAGGGCCTACAAGCAGTACTTC.

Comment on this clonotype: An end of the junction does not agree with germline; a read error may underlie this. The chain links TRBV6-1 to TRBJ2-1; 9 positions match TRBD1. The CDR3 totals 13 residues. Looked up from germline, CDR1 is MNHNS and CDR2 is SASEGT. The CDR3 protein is CVSNTGQGNEQFF. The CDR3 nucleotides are TGTGTCAGCAATACCGGACAGGGGAATGAGCAGTTCTTC.

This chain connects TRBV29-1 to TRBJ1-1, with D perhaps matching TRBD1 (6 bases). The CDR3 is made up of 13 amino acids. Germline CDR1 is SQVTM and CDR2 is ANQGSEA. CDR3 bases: TGCAGTGCTGAAGGTTCACCGGGGGCGGAAGCTTTCTTT. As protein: CSAEGSPGAEAFF. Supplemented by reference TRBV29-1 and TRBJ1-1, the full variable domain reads SAVISQKPSRDICQRGTSLTIQCQVDSQVTMMFWYRQQPGQSLTLIATANQGSEATYESGFVIDKFPISRPNLTFSTLTVSNMSPEDSSIYLCSAEGSPGAEAFFGQGTRLTVV.

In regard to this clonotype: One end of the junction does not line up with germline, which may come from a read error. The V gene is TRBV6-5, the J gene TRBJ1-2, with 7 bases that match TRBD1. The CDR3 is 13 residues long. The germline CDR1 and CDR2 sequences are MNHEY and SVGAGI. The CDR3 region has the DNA TGTGTCAGCAGGCGACAGGGATCGGATGGCTACACGTTC. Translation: CVSRRQGSDGYTF.

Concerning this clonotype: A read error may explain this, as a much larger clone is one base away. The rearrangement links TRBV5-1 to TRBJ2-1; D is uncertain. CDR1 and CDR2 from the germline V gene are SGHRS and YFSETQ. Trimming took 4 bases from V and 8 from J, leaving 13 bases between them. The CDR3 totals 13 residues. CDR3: CASSIDLGDEQFF. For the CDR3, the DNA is TGCGCCAGCAGCATTGACCTAGGAGATGAGCAGTTCTTC. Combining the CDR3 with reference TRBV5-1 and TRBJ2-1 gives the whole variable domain KAGVTQTPRYLIKTRGQQVTLSCSPISGHRSVSWYQQTPGQGLQFLFEYFSETQRNKGNFPGRFSGRQFSNSRSEMNVSTLELGDSALYLCASSIDLGDEQFFGPGTRLTVL.

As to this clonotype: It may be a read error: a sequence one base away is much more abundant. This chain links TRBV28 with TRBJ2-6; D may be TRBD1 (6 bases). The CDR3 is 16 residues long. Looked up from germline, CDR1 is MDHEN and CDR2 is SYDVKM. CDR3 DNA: TGTGCCAGCAGTTTATTGGACAGCTCTGGGGCCAACGCCCTGACTTTC. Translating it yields CASSLLDSSGANALTF.

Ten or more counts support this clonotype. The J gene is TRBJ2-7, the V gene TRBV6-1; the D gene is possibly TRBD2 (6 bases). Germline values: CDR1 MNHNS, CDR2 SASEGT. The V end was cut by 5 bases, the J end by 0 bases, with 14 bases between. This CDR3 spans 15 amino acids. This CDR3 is CASSRGTDVSYEQYF. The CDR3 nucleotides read TGTGCCAGCAGTCGCGGGACCGATGTCTCCTACGAGCAGTACTTC.

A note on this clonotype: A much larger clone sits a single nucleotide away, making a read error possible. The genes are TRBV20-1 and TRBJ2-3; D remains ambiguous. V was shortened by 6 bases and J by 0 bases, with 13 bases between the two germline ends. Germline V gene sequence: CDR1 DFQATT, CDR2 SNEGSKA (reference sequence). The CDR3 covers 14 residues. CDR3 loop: CSAPYRASTDTQYF. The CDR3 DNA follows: TGCAGTGCCCCGTACAGAGCTAGCACAGATACGCAGTATTTT.

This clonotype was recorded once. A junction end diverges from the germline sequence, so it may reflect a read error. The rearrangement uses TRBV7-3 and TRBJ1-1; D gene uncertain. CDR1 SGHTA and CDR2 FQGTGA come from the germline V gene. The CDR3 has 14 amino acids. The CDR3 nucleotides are TGTGCCAGCAGCTCCTCGGTAGGCGACACTGAAGTTTTCTTT. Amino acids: CASSSSVGDTEVFF.

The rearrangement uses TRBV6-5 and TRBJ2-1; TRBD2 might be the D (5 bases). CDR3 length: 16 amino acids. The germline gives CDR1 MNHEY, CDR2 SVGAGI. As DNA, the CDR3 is TGTGACGGCCAACGATCCCCGAGCGGCGAATCCAATGAGCAGTTCTTC. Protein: CDGQRSPSGESNEQFF.